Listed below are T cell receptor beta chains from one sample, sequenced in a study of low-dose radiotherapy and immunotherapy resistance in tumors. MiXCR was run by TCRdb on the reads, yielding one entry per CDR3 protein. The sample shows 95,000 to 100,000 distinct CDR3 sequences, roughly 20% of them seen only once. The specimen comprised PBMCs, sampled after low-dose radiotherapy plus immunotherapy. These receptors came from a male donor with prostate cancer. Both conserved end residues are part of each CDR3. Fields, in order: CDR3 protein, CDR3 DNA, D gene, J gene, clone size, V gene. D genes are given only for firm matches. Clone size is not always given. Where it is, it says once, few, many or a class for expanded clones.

CDR3: CASGPSGGNTEAFF
DNA: TGTGCCAGCGGTCCCTCGGGGGGGAACACTGAAGCTTTCTTT
D: NA
J: TRBJ1-1
size: many
V: TRBV5-6

CDR3: CASSVTSGGGADTQYF
DNA: TGTGCCAGCAGTGTTACTAGCGGGGGAGGGGCAGATACGCAGTATTTT
D: TRBD2
J: TRBJ2-3
size: many
V: TRBV2

CDR3: CASSLDGGPGSPLHF
DNA: TGCGCCAGCAGCTTGGATGGGGGGCCTGGCTCACCCCTCCACTTT
D: NA
J: TRBJ1-6
size: NA
V: TRBV5-1

CDR3: CASSPVGSGELFF
DNA: TGTGCCAGCAGCCCCGTCGGGTCCGGGGAGCTGTTTTTT
D: NA
J: TRBJ2-2
size: NA
V: TRBV6-1

CDR3: CASSLFPTSSETQYF
DNA: TGTGCCAGCAGCTTGTTTCCCACTAGCTCGGAGACCCAGTACTTC
D: NA
J: TRBJ2-5
size: many
V: TRBV5-4

CDR3: CASSPARGDEQFF
DNA: TGTGCCAGCTCACCGGCGCGGGGGGACGAGCAGTTCTTC
D: TRBD2
J: TRBJ2-1
size: many
V: TRBV18

CDR3: CSANGQGSYEQYF
DNA: TGCAGCGCGAACGGACAGGGTTCCTACGAGCAGTACTTC
D: TRBD1
J: TRBJ2-7
size: many
V: TRBV29-1

CDR3: CASSRLDSFEGELFF
DNA: TGCGCCAGCAGCCGTTTAGACAGCTTTGAGGGGGAGCTGTTTTTT
D: NA
J: TRBJ2-2
size: many
V: TRBV5-1

CDR3: CASSPPLGQETQYF
DNA: TGTGCCAGCTCACCACCGCTAGGCCAAGAGACCCAGTACTTC
D: NA
J: TRBJ2-5
size: many
V: TRBV18

CDR3: CSVNAAGGLWSEQYF
DNA: TGCAGCGTCAACGCGGCGGGAGGGCTTTGGAGTGAGCAGTATTTT
D: TRBD2
J: TRBJ2-3
size: many
V: TRBV29-1

CDR3: CASSLKGNYNEQFF
DNA: TGTGCCAGCAGCTTAAAAGGAAACTACAATGAGCAGTTCTTC
D: NA
J: TRBJ2-1
size: few
V: TRBV7-9

CDR3: CASSLGQGRGAFF
DNA: TGTGCCAGCAGCTTAGGGCAGGGGAGGGGAGCTTTCTTT
D: NA
J: TRBJ1-1
size: many
V: TRBV7-9

CDR3: CASGGDGATYEQYF
DNA: TGCGCCAGCGGCGGGGACGGCGCCACCTACGAGCAGTACTTC
D: NA
J: TRBJ2-7
size: NA
V: TRBV5-1

CDR3: CASSLGGLYEQYF
DNA: TGTGCCAGCAGCCTGGGGGGCCTCTACGAGCAGTACTTC
D: NA
J: TRBJ2-7
size: many
V: TRBV3-1

CDR3: CASSQALHTSGGANEQFF
DNA: TGCGCCAGCAGCCAAGCCCTCCACACTAGCGGGGGGGCAAATGAGCAGTTCTTC
D: TRBD2
J: TRBJ2-1
size: many
V: TRBV4-1

CDR3: CASGLLGGAQAKNIQYF
DNA: TGTGCTAGTGGTTTGCTCGGAGGTGCCCAAGCCAAAAACATTCAGTACTTC
D: NA
J: TRBJ2-4
size: many
V: TRBV12-5

CDR3: CSARRSSGVTDTQYF
DNA: TGCAGTGCTAGAAGATCTAGCGGGGTCACAGATACGCAGTATTTT
D: TRBD2
J: TRBJ2-3
size: NA
V: TRBV20-1

CDR3: CASSQDNRQGNTEAFF
DNA: TGTGCCAGCAGCCAAGATAACAGACAGGGGAACACTGAAGCTTTCTTT
D: TRBD1
J: TRBJ1-1
size: many
V: TRBV4-2

CDR3: CASSSPPSGGTDTQYF
DNA: TGTGCCAGCAGCTCCCCCCCTAGCGGCGGCACAGATACGCAGTATTTT
D: TRBD2
J: TRBJ2-3
size: few
V: TRBV5-3

CDR3: CASSPGDSYEQYF
DNA: TGTGCCAGCAGTCCCGGCGATTCCTACGAGCAGTACTTC
D: NA
J: TRBJ2-7
size: many
V: TRBV12-3/TRBV12-4

CDR3: CASSVFSGLEQYF
DNA: TGTGCCAGCAGCGTATTTTCCGGGCTCGAGCAGTACTTC
D: NA
J: TRBJ2-7
size: once
V: TRBV9

CDR3: CSAGSETSYEQYF
DNA: TGCAGTGCTGGTTCGGAGACCTCCTACGAGCAGTACTTC
D: NA
J: TRBJ2-7
size: many
V: TRBV20-1

CDR3: CASRSPRMEQYF
DNA: TGTGCCAGCAGATCGCCGAGGATGGAGCAGTACTTC
D: NA
J: TRBJ2-7
size: NA
V: TRBV28

CDR3: CASSATDRNNEQFF
DNA: TGTGCCAGCAGCGCGACGGATCGTAACAATGAGCAGTTCTTC
D: NA
J: TRBJ2-1
size: NA
V: TRBV9

CDR3: CASSSAGGANTGELFF
DNA: TGTGCCAGCAGCTCGGCGGGGGGCGCAAACACCGGGGAGCTGTTTTTT
D: TRBD2
J: TRBJ2-2
size: many
V: TRBV7-3

CDR3: CASSPPSSGRVEQYF
DNA: TGTGCCAGCTCACCACCGAGTTCGGGGAGGGTCGAGCAGTACTTC
D: TRBD2
J: TRBJ2-7
size: NA
V: TRBV18

CDR3: CASSPLAGGAKNIQYF
DNA: TGTGCCAGCAGCCCCCTGGCGGGGGGAGCCAAAAACATTCAGTACTTC
D: TRBD2
J: TRBJ2-4
size: many
V: TRBV7-2

CDR3: CSVGEEGGYSEKLFF
DNA: TGCAGCGTTGGAGAGGAAGGGGGGTATAGTGAAAAACTGTTTTTT
D: NA
J: TRBJ1-4
size: NA
V: TRBV29-1

CDR3: CASTPGLVANEKLFF
DNA: TGTGCCAGCACGCCAGGGCTAGTGGCTAATGAAAAACTGTTTTTT
D: NA
J: TRBJ1-4
size: NA
V: TRBV2

CDR3: CASSQARARETQYF
DNA: TGTGCCAGCAGCCAGGCGCGGGCTAGGGAGACCCAGTACTTC
D: NA
J: TRBJ2-5
size: many
V: TRBV14

CDR3: CASSLEGVAQPQHF
DNA: TGTGCCAGCAGCTTAGAAGGTGTAGCTCAGCCCCAGCATTTT
D: NA
J: TRBJ1-5
size: many
V: TRBV11-2

CDR3: CASSETFEDSYGYTF
DNA: TGTGCCAGCAGTGAGACATTTGAGGACTCCTATGGCTACACCTTC
D: NA
J: TRBJ1-2
size: NA
V: TRBV6-1

CDR3: CASSYSRGDYTF
DNA: TGTGCCAGCAGTTACTCACGGGGGGACTACACCTTC
D: NA
J: TRBJ1-2
size: many
V: TRBV6-8

CDR3: CASSQEEPDTQYF
DNA: TGCGCCAGCAGCCAAGAGGAACCAGATACGCAGTATTTT
D: NA
J: TRBJ2-3
size: many
V: TRBV4-1

CDR3: CASSLRGGKDTQYF
DNA: TGTGCCAGCAGCTTGCGGGGGGGGAAAGATACGCAGTATTTT
D: TRBD2
J: TRBJ2-3
size: many
V: TRBV5-4

CDR3: CASSLSRTAPAFF
DNA: TGTGCCAGCAGTTTATCCCGGACAGCGCCCGCGTTCTTC
D: NA
J: TRBJ2-1
size: NA
V: TRBV28

CDR3: CSARDGRGGGLAGELFF
DNA: TGCAGTGCTAGAGATGGCCGAGGGGGGGGTCTCGCCGGGGAGCTGTTTTTT
D: NA
J: TRBJ2-2
size: many
V: TRBV20-1

CDR3: CASSHRELWGRRDEQFF
DNA: TGTGCCAGCAGCCATAGGGAGCTCTGGGGCCGGCGGGATGAGCAGTTCTTC
D: NA
J: TRBJ2-1
size: many
V: TRBV11-1

CDR3: CASSLGGLGTQYF
DNA: TGTGCCAGCAGCTTAGGGGGCCTGGGTACGCAGTATTTT
D: NA
J: TRBJ2-3
size: many
V: TRBV11-2

CDR3: CSVDKGGRDEQYF
DNA: TGCAGCGTTGATAAGGGAGGCAGGGACGAGCAGTACTTC
D: NA
J: TRBJ2-7
size: many
V: TRBV29-1

CDR3: CASSSWTSGAFFEQYF
DNA: TGTGCCAGCAGTTCCTGGACTAGCGGGGCCTTCTTCGAGCAGTACTTC
D: TRBD2
J: TRBJ2-7
size: NA
V: TRBV27

CDR3: CASSMGTSRSTDTQYF
DNA: TGTGCCAGCAGTATGGGGACTAGCAGAAGCACAGATACGCAGTATTTT
D: TRBD2
J: TRBJ2-3
size: many
V: TRBV12-3/TRBV12-4

CDR3: CASSGSGQGTDTQYF
DNA: TGTGCCAGCAGTGGGTCGGGACAGGGGACAGATACGCAGTATTTT
D: TRBD1
J: TRBJ2-3
size: NA
V: TRBV28

CDR3: CASSYGRGRPNSPLHF
DNA: TGTGCCAGCAGTTACGGGAGGGGGCGACCTAATTCACCCCTCCACTTT
D: TRBD1
J: TRBJ1-6
size: many
V: TRBV6-2/TRBV6-3

CDR3: CASQTSGDTDTQYF
DNA: TGCGCCAGCCAGACTAGCGGGGACACAGATACGCAGTATTTT
D: TRBD2
J: TRBJ2-3
size: many
V: TRBV5-1

CDR3: CASSIDLSTANTGELFF
DNA: TGTGCCAGTAGTATAGATTTAAGCACAGCGAACACCGGGGAGCTGTTTTTT
D: NA
J: TRBJ2-2
size: many
V: TRBV19

CDR3: CASSPKHRTGSCFF
DNA: NA
D: NA
J: TRBJ2-2
size: few
V: TRBV23-1

CDR3: CAIRGLVNTGELFF
DNA: TGTGCCATCAGGGGACTTGTGAACACCGGGGAGCTGTTTTTT
D: NA
J: TRBJ2-2
size: many
V: TRBV10-3

CDR3: CASSDRTGWNSPLHF
DNA: TGTGCCAGCTCAGACCGGACAGGCTGGAATTCACCCCTCCACTTT
D: TRBD1
J: TRBJ1-6
size: NA
V: TRBV6-6

CDR3: CASSALREGTDTQYF
DNA: TGTGCCAGCAGTGCCCTGCGGGAGGGCACAGATACGCAGTATTTT
D: TRBD2
J: TRBJ2-3
size: many
V: TRBV2

CDR3: CASSLAPATGDYGYTF
DNA: TGCGCCAGCAGCTTGGCCCCGGCTACAGGAGACTATGGCTACACCTTC
D: NA
J: TRBJ1-2
size: many
V: TRBV5-1

CDR3: CASSQSPSLNNEQFF
DNA: TGTGCCAGCAGCCAATCCCCTAGTTTAAACAATGAGCAGTTCTTC
D: NA
J: TRBJ2-1
size: many
V: TRBV14